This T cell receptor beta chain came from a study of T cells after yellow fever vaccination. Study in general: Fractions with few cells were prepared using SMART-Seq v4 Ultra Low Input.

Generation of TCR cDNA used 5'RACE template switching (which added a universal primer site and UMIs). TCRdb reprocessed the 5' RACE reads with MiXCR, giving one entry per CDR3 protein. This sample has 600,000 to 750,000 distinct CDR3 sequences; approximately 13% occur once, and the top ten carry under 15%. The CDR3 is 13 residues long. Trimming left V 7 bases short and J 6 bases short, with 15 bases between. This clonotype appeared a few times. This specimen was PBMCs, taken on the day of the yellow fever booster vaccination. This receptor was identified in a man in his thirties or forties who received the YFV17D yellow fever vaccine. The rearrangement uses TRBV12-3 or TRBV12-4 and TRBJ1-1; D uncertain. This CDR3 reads CASNPPGRSEAFF. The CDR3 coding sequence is TGTGCCAGCAATCCGCCGGGGAGATCTGAAGCTTTCTTT.